The clone carrying this T cell receptor (beta chain) was seen repeatedly, ten times or more. The antigen is unknown. This CDR3 has 18 amino acids. V lost 6 bases, J lost 0 bases, and 13 bases stayed unmatched. CDR1 is MDHEN, CDR2 SYDVKM, per germline. Patients with uncontrolled infections, other autoimmune diseases, pregnancy or lactation were excluded. The authors obtained PBMCs from about 9.5 ml of fresh peripheral blood. These data are taken from a study of T cells in Graves' hyperthyroidism and ophthalmopathy. Study conclusions and caveats: Most expanded thyroid clonotypes above 0.001 recurred in blood.

RNA transcripts yielded amplified TCR beta CDR3 regions. A set of HTBI primers served as the primers for a first-round RT-PCR of the TCR CDR3. Each CDR3 protein is one row after TCRdb ran MiXCR on the multiplex PCR reads. The profile shows hundreds of thousands of distinct CDR3 sequences, about 15% of them singletons. The receptor comes from a young woman with Graves' hyperthyroidism. This chain joins TRBV28 and TRBJ2-2; 7 bases map to TRBD2. The sequenced sample was blood. This CDR3 is CASSQGDRLASNTGELFF. Written as DNA, the CDR3 is TGTGCCAGCAGCCAGGGAGACCGACTAGCCTCGAACACCGGGGAGCTGTTTTTT. The full variable domain, completed using reference TRBV28 and TRBJ2-2, is DVKVTQSSRYLVKRTGEKVFLECVQDMDHENMFWYRQDPGLGLRLIYFSYDVKMKEKGDIPEGYSVSREKKERFSLILESASTNQTSMYLCASSQGDRLASNTGELFFGEGSRLTVL.